This TCR beta chain is from a study of neurological immune-mediated disorders. Overall study findings and caveats: Because no CDR3 amino acid sequences were shared across subjects by expanded clones, private repertoires were suggested in all groups.

A 10-nucleotide random UMI tagged transcripts in template-switch 5'RACE cDNA synthesis. MiXCR, applied by TCRdb to the 5' RACE reads, yields one record per CDR3 protein. The table has 25,000 to 30,000 distinct CDR3 sequences, approximately 3.2% seen once. The ends lost 6 bases at V and 1 base at J; junction bases unmatched: 7. Looked up from germline, CDR1 is MNHEY and CDR2 is SVGEGT. The CDR3 covers 16 residues. About this clonotype itself: The antigen remains unidentified.

The rearrangement joins TRBV6-2 or TRBV6-3 to TRBJ2-1; 9 bases line up with TRBD2. This TCR was sampled from a woman in her thirties with multiple sclerosis. The source material was PBMCs. CDR3 sequence (DNA): TGTGCCAGCAGGGAACCTAGCGGGGCTTCCTACAATGAGCAGTTCTTC. It is translated as CASREPSGASYNEQFF.